This record concerns one T cell receptor (beta chain) sequence. Its antigen is still unknown. Using quantitative 5'-RACE with molecular barcodes, the authors made TCR beta libraries. One entry per CDR3 protein results from TCRdb running MiXCR on the 5' RACE reads. The table shows 250,000 or so distinct CDR3 sequences, with 20% to 30% occurring only once. These data originate in a study of CD8 T cells in ankylosing spondylitis. Notes on the study in general: Earlier reports found some motif variants in synovial fluid and blood in reactive arthritis. Relatively rare in peripheral blood, disease-linked clones were also CD8+. One TCR beta motif, made up of roughly 8 highly homologous variants, appeared characteristic of ankylosing spondylitis blood.

The germline gives CDR1 KGHSY, CDR2 FQNENV. This CDR3 has 14 residues. With V trimmed by 8 bases and J by 3 bases, 10 bases remained unmatched. The material sequenced was blood, either unsorted or a sorted T cell fraction (not recorded which). This chain links TRBV16 with TRBJ2-7; the match to TRBD1 covers 7 bases. The TCR comes from a male donor with ankylosing spondylitis or in good health (not recorded which). CDR3 loop: CASRIHRGDYEQYF. The CDR3 DNA reads TGTGCCAGCCGTATCCACAGGGGTGACTACGAGCAGTACTTC.